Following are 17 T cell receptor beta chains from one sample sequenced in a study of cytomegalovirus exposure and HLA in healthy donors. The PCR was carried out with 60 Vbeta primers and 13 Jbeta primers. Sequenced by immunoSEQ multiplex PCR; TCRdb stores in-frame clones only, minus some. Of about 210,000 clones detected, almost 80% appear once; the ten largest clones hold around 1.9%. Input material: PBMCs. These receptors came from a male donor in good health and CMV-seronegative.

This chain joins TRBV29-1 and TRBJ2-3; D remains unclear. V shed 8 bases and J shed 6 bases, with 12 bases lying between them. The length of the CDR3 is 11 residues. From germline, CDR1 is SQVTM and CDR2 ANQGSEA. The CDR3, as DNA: TGCAGCCCCCAGGTTTTGGATACGCAGTATTTT. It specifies CSPQVLDTQYF.

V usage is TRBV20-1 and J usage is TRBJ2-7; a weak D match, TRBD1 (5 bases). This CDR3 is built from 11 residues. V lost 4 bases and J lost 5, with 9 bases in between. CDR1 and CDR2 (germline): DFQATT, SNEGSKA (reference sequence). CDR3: CSAKQVDEQYF. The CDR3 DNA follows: TGCAGTGCTAAACAGGTAGACGAGCAGTACTTC.

CDR3 sequence reads: CASRVTGVGYTF. In DNA form, the CDR3 reads TGTGCCAGCAGAGTTACAGGGGTAGGCTACACCTTC. The V call is TRBV6-1, the J call TRBJ1-2; 7 nucleotides match TRBD1. Unmatched junction bases numbered 6, after V lost 6 bases and J lost 8 bases. Germline-derived CDR1 and CDR2 are MNHNS and SASEGT. This CDR3 is built from 12 residues.

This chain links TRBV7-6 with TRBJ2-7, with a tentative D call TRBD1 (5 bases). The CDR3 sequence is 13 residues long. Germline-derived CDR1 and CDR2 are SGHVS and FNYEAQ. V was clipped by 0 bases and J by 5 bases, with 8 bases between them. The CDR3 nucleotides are TGTGCCAGCAGCTTAGCGGAAGGGGACGAGCAGTACTTC. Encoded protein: CASSLAEGDEQYF.

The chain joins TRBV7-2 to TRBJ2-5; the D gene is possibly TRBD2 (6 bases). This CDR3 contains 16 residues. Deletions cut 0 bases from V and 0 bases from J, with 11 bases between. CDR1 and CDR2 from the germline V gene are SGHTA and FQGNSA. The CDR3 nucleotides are TGTGCCAGCAGCTTAGCTACTGGGACTTACCAAGAGACCCAGTACTTC. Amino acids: CASSLATGTYQETQYF.

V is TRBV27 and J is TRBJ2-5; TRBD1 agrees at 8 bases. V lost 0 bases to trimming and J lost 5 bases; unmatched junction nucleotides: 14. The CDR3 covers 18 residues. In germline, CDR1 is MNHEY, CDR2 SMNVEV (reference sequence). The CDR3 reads CASSLSVTGGPTGETQYF. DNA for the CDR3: TGTGCCAGCAGTTTATCCGTAACAGGGGGGCCGACAGGGGAGACCCAGTACTTC.

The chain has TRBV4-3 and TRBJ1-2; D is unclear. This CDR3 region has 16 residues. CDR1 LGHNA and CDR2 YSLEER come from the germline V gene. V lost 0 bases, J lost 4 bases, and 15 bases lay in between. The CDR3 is CASSQDAPGFGYGYTF. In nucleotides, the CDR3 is TGCGCCAGCAGCCAAGATGCCCCCGGGTTCGGCTATGGCTACACCTTC.

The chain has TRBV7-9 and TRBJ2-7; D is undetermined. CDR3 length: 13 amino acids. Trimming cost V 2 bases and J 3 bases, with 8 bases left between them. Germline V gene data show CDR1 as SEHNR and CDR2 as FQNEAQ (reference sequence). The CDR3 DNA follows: TGTGCCAGCAGCTTATCGGGTGTCTACGAGCAGTACTTC. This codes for CASSLSGVYEQYF.

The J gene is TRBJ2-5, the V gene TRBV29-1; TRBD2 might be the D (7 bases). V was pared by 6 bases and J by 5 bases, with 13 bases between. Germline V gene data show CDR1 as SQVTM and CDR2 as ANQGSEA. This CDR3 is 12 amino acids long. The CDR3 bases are TGCAGCGTGTCGGGGGGCCTGGAGACCCAGTACTTC. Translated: CSVSGGLETQYF.

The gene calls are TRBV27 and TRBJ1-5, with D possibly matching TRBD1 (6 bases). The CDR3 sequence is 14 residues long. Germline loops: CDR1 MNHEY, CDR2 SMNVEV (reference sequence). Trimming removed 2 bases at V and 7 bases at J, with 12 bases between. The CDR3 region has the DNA TGTGCCAGCAGTTTACGTTGGGGGGGCCAGCCCCAGCATTTT. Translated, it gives CASSLRWGGQPQHF.

The CDR3 reads CASSEGTSKQETQYF. CDR3 coding DNA: TGTGCCAGCAGTGAAGGGACTAGCAAACAAGAGACCCAGTACTTC. The chain recombines TRBV28 with TRBJ2-5, with 9 bases matching TRBD2. V trimming: 5 bases; J trimming: 2 bases; junction bases outside the gene matches: 6. The V gene's germline CDR1 is MDHEN and CDR2 SYDVKM. The CDR3 loop spans 15 amino acids.

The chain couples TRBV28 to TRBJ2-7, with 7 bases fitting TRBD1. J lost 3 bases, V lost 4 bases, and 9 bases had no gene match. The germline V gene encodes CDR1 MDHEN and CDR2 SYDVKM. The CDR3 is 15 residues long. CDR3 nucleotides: TGTGCCAGCAGTTCTACCGAGACAGGGTTCTACGAGCAGTACTTC. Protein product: CASSSTETGFYEQYF.

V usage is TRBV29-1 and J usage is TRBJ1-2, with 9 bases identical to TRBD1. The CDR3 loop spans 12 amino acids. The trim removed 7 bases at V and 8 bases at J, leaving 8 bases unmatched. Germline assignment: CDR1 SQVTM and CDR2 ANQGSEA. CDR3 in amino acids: CSARDREEGYTF. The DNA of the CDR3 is TGCAGCGCCCGGGACAGGGAAGAAGGCTACACCTTC.

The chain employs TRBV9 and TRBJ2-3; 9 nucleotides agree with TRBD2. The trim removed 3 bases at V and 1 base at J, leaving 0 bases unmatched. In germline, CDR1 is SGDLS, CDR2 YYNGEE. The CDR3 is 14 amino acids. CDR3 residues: CASSGTSGTDTQYF. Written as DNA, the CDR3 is TGTGCCAGCAGCGGGACTAGCGGCACAGATACGCAGTATTTT.

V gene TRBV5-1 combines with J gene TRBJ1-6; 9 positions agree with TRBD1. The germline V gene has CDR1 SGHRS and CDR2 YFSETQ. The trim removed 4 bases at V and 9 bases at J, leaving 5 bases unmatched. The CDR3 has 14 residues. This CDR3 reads CASSGGTGSSPLHF. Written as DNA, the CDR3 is TGCGCCAGCAGCGGCGGGACAGGGAGTTCACCCCTCCACTTT.

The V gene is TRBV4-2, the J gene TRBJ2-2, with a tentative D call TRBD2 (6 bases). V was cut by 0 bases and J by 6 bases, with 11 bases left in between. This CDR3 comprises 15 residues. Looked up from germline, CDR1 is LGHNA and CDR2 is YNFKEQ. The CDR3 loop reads CASSQDREDAGELFF. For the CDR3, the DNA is TGTGCCAGCAGCCAAGACAGGGAGGACGCCGGGGAGCTGTTTTTT.

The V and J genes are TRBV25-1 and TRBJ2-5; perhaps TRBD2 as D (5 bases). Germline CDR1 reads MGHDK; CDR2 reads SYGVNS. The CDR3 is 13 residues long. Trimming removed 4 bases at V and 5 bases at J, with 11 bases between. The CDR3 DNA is TGTGCCAGCAGTGGGGAGAGTCTGGAGACCCAGTACTTC. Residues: CASSGESLETQYF. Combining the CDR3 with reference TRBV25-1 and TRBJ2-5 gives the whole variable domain EADIYQTPRYLVIGTGKKITLECSQTMGHDKMYWYQQDPGMELHLIHYSYGVNSTEKGDLSSESTVSRIRTEHFPLTLESARPSHTSQYLCASSGESLETQYFGPGTRLLVL.